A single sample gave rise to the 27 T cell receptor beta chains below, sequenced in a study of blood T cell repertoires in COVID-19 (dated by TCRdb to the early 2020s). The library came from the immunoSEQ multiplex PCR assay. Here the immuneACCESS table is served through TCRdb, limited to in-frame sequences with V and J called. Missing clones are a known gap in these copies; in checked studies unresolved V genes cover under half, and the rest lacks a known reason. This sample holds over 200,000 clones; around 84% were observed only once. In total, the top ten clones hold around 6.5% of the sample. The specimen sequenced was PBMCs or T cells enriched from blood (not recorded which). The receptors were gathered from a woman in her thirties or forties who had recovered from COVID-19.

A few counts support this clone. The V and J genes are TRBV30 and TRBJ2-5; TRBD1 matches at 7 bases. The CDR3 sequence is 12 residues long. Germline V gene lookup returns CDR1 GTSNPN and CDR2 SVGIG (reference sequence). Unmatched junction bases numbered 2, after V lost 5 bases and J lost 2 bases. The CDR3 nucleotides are TGTGCCTGGGGGGGACAGCAAGAGACCCAGTACTTC. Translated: CAWGGQQETQYF.

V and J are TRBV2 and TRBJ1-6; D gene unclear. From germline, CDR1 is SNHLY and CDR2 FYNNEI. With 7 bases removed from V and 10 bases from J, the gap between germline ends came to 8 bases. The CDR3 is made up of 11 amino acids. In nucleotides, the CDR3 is TGTGCCAGCAAGGAGGACTCACCCCTCCACTTT. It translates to CASKEDSPLHF.

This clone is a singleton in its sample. The CDR3 bases are TGCGCCAGCAGCCAACGCCGCTGGGACAGTAACTATGGCTACACCTTC. Protein product: CASSQRRWDSNYGYTF. The chain joins TRBV4-1 to TRBJ1-2; 7 bases fit TRBD1. Germline CDR1 reads MGHRA; CDR2 reads YSYEKL. This CDR3 has 16 residues. Trimming at V came to 2 bases and at J to 1 base, leaving 7 bases not matched to a gene.

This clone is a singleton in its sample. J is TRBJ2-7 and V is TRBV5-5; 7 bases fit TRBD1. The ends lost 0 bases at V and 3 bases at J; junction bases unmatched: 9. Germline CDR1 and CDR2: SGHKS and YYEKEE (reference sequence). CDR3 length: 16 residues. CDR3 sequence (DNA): TGTGCCAGCAGCTTGGGGACCGGGACAGCCGTCTACGAGCAGTACGTC. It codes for CASSLGTGTAVYEQYV.

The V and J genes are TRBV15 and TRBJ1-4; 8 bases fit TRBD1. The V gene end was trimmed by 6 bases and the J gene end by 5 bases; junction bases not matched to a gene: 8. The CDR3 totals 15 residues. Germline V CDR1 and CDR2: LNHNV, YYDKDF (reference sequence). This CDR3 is CATREPGQENEKLFF. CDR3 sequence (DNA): TGTGCCACCAGAGAGCCGGGACAGGAAAATGAAAAACTGTTTTTT.

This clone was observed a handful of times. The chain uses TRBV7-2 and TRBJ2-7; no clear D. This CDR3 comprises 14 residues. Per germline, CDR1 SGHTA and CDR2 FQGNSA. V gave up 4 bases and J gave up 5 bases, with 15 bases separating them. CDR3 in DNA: TGTGCCAGCAGCTCAGCCTCAGAATATAACGAGCAGTACTTC. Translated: CASSSASEYNEQYF.

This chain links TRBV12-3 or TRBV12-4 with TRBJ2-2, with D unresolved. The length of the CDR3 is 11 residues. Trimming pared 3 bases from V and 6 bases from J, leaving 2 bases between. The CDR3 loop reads CASSFAGELFF. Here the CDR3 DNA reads TGTGCCAGCAGTTTCGCCGGGGAGCTGTTTTTT.

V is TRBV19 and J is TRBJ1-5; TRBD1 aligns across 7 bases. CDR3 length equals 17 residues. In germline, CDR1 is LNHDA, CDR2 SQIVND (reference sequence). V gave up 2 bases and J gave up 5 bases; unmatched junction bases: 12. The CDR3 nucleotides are TGTGCCAGTAGTATAATCGTGGACAGGAGAGGCTATCAGCCCCAGCATTTT. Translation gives CASSIIVDRRGYQPQHF.

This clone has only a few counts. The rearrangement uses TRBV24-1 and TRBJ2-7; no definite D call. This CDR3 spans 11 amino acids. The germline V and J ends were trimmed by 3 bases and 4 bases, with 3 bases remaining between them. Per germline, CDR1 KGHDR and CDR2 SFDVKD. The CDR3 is CATSDAYEQYF. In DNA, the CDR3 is TGTGCCACCAGTGATGCGTACGAGCAGTACTTC.

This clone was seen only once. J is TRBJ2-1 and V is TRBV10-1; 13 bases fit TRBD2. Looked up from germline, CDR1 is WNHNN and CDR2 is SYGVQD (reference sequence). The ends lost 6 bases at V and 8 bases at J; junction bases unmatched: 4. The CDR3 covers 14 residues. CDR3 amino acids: CASSRTSGSYEQFF. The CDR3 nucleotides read TGCGCCAGCAGCCGGACTAGCGGGAGTTATGAGCAGTTCTTC.

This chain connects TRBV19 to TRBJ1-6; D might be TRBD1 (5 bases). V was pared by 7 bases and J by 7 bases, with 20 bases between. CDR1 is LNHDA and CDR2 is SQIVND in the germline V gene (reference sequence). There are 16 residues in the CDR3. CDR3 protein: CASKDTNMTFNSPLHF. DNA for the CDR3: TGTGCCAGTAAGGACACGAACATGACCTTCAATTCACCCCTCCACTTT.

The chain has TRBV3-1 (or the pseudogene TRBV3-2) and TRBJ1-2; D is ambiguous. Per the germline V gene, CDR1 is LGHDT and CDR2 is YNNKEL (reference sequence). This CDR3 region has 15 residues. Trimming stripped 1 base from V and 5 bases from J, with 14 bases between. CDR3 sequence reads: CASSQVWPYQYGYTF. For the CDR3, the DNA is TGTGCCAGCAGCCAAGTCTGGCCGTACCAGTATGGCTACACCTTC.

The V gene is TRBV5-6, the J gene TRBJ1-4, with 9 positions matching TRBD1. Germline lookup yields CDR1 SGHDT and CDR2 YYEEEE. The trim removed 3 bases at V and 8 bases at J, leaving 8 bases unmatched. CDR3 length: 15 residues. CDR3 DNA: TGTGCCAGCAGCTCTGCTGGGACAGGGCAGGAAAAACTGTTTTTT. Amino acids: CASSSAGTGQEKLFF.

The CDR3 region has the DNA TGTGCCAGTAGTAACGACAGGGCTGGAAACACCATATATTTT. This sequence encodes CASSNDRAGNTIYF. The chain carries TRBV19 and TRBJ1-3; 7 positions agree with TRBD1. The CDR3 runs to 14 residues. Germline values: CDR1 LNHDA, CDR2 SQIVND (reference sequence). J was trimmed by 2 bases and V by 4 bases; bases with no gene match: 2.

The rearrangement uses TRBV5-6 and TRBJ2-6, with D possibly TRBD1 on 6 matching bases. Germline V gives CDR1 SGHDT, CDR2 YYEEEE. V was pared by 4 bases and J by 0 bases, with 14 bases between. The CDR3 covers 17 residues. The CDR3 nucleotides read TGTGCCAGCAGCAGGCCAGGGACAAGCTCTGGGGCCAACGTCCTGACTTTC. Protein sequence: CASSRPGTSSGANVLTF.

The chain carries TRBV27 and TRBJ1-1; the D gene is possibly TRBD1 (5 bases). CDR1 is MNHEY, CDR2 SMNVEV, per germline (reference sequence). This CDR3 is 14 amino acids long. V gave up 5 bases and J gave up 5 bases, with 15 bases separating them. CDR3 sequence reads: CASSPSGPGTEAFF. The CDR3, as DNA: TGTGCCAGCAGTCCCAGCGGGCCAGGGACTGAAGCTTTCTTT.

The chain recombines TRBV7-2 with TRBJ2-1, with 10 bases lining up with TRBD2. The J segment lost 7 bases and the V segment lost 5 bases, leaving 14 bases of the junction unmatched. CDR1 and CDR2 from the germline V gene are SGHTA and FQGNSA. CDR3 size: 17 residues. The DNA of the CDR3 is TGTGCCAGCAGCCGTCCCTTCCTAGCGGGAGTCAGTAATGAGCAGTTCTTC. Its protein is CASSRPFLAGVSNEQFF.

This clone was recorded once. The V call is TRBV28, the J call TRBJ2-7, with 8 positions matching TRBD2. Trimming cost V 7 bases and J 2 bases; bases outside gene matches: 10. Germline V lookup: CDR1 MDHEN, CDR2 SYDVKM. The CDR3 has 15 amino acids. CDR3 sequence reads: CASTPSPAGAYEQYF. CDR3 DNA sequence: TGTGCCAGCACCCCAAGCCCAGCGGGAGCCTACGAGCAGTACTTC.

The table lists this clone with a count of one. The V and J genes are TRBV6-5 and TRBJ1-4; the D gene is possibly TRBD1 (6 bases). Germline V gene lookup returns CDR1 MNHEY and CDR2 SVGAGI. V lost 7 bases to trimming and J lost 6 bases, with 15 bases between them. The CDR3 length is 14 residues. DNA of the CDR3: TGTGCCAGCACAGGGGCCCGTGGCGATGAAAAACTGTTTTTT. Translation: CASTGARGDEKLFF.

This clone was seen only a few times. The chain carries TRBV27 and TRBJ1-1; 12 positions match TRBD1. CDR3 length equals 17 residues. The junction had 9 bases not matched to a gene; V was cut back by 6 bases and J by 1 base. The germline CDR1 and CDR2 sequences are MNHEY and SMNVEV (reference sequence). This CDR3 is CASSLFPGQGANTEAFF. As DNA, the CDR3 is TGTGCCAGCAGCCTCTTTCCGGGACAGGGGGCGAACACTGAAGCTTTCTTT.

For the CDR3, the DNA is TGCGCCAGCAGCTCAGGACAGGGGGTTTTGCGAGCTTTCTTT. Amino acid sequence: CASSSGQGVLRAFF. The V call is TRBV5-1, the J call TRBJ1-1, with 10 bases that match TRBD1. V lost 3 bases, J lost 10 bases, and 9 bases stayed unmatched. Per germline, CDR1 SGHRS and CDR2 YFSETQ. The CDR3 sequence is 14 residues long.

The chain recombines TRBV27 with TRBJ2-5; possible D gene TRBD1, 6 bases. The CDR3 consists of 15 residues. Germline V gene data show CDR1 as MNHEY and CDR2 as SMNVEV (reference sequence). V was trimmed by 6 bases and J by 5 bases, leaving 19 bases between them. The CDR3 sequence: CASSHPGDPGETQYF. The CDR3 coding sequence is TGTGCCAGCAGCCACCCAGGGGACCCGGGCGAGACCCAGTACTTC.

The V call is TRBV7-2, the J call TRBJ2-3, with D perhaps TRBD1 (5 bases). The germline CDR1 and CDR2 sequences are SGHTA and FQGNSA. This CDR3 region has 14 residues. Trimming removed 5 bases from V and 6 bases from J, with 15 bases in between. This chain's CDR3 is CASSLRQLSDTQYF. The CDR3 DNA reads TGTGCCAGCAGCCTCCGACAGCTTTCTGATACGCAGTATTTT.

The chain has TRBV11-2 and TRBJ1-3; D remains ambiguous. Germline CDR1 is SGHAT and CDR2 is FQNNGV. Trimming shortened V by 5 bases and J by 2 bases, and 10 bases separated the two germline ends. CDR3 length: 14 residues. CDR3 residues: CASSPVRAGNTIYF. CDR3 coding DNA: TGTGCCAGCAGCCCGGTACGGGCTGGAAACACCATATATTTT.

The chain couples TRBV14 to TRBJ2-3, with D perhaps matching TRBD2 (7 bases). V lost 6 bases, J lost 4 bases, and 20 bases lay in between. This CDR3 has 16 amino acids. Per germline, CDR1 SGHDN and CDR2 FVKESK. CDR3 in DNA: TGTGCCAGCAGGGCCCGAGGGGGAGGGCCCGCAGATACGCAGTATTTT. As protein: CASRARGGGPADTQYF.

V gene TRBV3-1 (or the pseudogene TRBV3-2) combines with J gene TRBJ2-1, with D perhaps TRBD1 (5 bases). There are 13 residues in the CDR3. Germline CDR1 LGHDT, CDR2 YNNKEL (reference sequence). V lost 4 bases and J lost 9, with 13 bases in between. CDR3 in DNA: TGTGCCAGCAGCCTAAAGCCAGGGATTGAGCAGTTCTTC. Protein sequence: CASSLKPGIEQFF.

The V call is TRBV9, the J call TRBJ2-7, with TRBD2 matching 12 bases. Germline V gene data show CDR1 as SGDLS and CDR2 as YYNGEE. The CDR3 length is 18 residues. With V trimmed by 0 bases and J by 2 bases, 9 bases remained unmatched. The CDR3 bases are TGTGCCAGCAGCGTAGAACCCCTAGGACTAGCGGGGCCCTACGAGCAGTACTTC. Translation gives CASSVEPLGLAGPYEQYF.